Listed here is a single T cell receptor (beta chain). This clonotype was seen at least ten times. There is no known antigen for this receptor. No much larger clone is present one base from it, and per-base qualities are unavailable. CDR1 is given as SGDLS and CDR2 as YYNGEE, both from the germline V gene. From cysteine to phenylalanine, the CDR3 is 14 amino acids long. Left in the record is the CDR3 DNA by itself, 42 bases read in frame from the first base. V is reduced by 3 bases and J by 6 bases, leaving a spacing of 13 bases between them. This entry belongs to a study of CD8 T cells in ankylosing spondylitis listed by TCRdb under 2017. Regarding the research as a whole: To find TCR variants linked to disease, the study profiled T cell receptor beta repertoires in ankylosing spondylitis patients and healthy donors. Peripheral blood was sampled, and synovial fluid was additionally collected from ankylosing spondylitis patients. In total, the full study cohort was made up of some 100 healthy donors and approximately 24 ankylosing spondylitis patients. Results and caveats for the whole study, not just this receptor: Some motif variants were previously reported in synovial fluid and blood of reactive arthritis patients, suggesting common disease-initiation mechanisms. The disease-linked clones had a CD8+ phenotype and were found at relatively low frequencies in peripheral blood. Blood from ankylosing spondylitis patients appeared to be characterized by a TCR beta motif composed of roughly 8 highly homologous amino acid variants. The disease-linked clones were reported to be significantly enriched in matched synovial fluid samples from ankylosing spondylitis patients.

Sequenced using an Illumina HiSeq 2500. Quantitative 5'-RACE with molecular barcodes was the method used to prepare the TCR beta libraries. In the original analysis: A new computational method based on a probabilistic model of VDJ rearrangement was used to identify disease-linked TCR variants. TCRdb reprocessed the public reads (quality trimming at Q25 with fastp, clone calling with MiXCR) and kept in-frame beta chains. CDR3 protein duplicates are merged, each entry listing the most common genes and DNA. These V and J calls rely on TCRdb rather than the paper's analysis. Within this sample are about 42,000 distinct CDR3 sequences, with roughly 2.6% of them counted one time only. Roughly 4.4% of the sample is in the top ten clones.

The chain joins TRBV9 to TRBJ2-4, with the D call tentatively TRBD1 or TRBD2, each fitting 7 bases. The sequence derives from a male donor with ankylosing spondylitis or in good health (not recorded which). Sequenced material: blood, either unsorted or a sorted T cell fraction (not recorded which). Read as DNA, the sequence is TGTGCCAGCAGCGCTGGGAGGGGGCGAAACATTCAGTACTTC. This is translated as CASSAGRGRNIQYF.